This T cell receptor (beta chain) was profiled in a study of T cell responses to AZD1222 COVID-19 vaccine. CDR3 length equals 14 residues. The germline gives CDR1 SEHNR, CDR2 FQNEAQ (reference sequence). V shed 5 bases and J 6 bases; nucleotides not matched to a gene: 6. TCRdb keeps only in-frame clones here, not all; method: immunoSEQ multiplex PCR. Seen here are 190,000 or so clones, more than 75% observed once, and the top ten hold approximately 26%. In the case of this clone: Its antigen is undetermined.

Researchers grouped second doses given at about 4 or about 12 weeks into one pool. Study findings and constraints: Donors, mostly white British, included more females; clonal diversity was possibly underestimated. Sampled repertoires all dated from after the peak T cell response. Close to half of all spike-specific TCRs reportedly target regions of the variants that are unmutated.

The chain combines TRBV7-9 with TRBJ2-7; TRBD1 matches 11 bases. The sample here was peripheral blood, taken 28 days after the second AZD1222 dose. The sequence was collected from an adult who received the AZD1222 COVID-19 vaccine. As DNA, the CDR3 is TGTGCCAGCAGCGCCCAGGACAGGGGGCGCGAGCAGTACTTC. Protein product: CASSAQDRGREQYF.